What follows are 18 T cell receptor beta chains derived from one specimen sequenced in a study of T cell responses to AZD1222 COVID-19 vaccine. Data came from immunoSEQ multiplex PCR; TCRdb stores just in-frame clones and leaves some out. The repertoire holds 140,000 to 150,000 clones, around nine tenths seen once, with 2.5% to 3% in the top ten. The sequencing used peripheral blood, collected on day 0 of MenACWY control vaccination. The receptors were gathered from an adult in good health.

The chain employs TRBV4-2 and TRBJ2-1; D unclear. The CDR3 is made up of 15 amino acids. V was clipped by 0 bases and J by 8 bases, with 14 bases between them. CDR1 is LGHNA, CDR2 YNFKEQ, per germline. Written as DNA, the CDR3 is TGTGCCAGCAGCCAAGATGCCCCACGAGACGATGAGCAGTTCTTC. Protein: CASSQDAPRDDEQFF.

In DNA form, the CDR3 reads TGTGCCAGCCAAGTCTCCACCACCTATCTTGGAAACACCATATATTTT. Translating it yields CASQVSTTYLGNTIYF. This chain uses TRBV2 with TRBJ1-3; D gene unclear. Per germline, CDR1 SNHLY and CDR2 FYNNEI. Trimming left V 8 bases short and J 3 bases short, with 20 bases between. The CDR3 is made up of 16 amino acids.

The chain is built from TRBV4-1 and TRBJ1-1; TRBD1 is a possible D gene (5 bases). V was cut by 6 bases and J by 5 bases, with 13 bases left in between. CDR3 length: 13 amino acids. Germline values: CDR1 MGHRA, CDR2 YSYEKL. CDR3 sequence reads: CASSLWGGTEAFF. DNA for the CDR3: TGCGCCAGCAGTCTATGGGGGGGGACTGAAGCTTTCTTT.

The rearrangement uses TRBV27 and TRBJ1-5; TRBD1 matches at 8 bases. Trimming took 2 bases from V and 6 from J; bases not matched to a gene: 3. CDR3 length: 14 residues. Looked up from germline, CDR1 is MNHEY and CDR2 is SMNVEV (reference sequence). The DNA of the CDR3 is TGTGCCAGCAGTTTAGGTCAGGGGGCTCAGCCCCAGCATTTT. Amino acid sequence: CASSLGQGAQPQHF.

The chain couples TRBV10-1 to TRBJ2-1; possibly TRBD1 for D (6 bases). V was clipped by 6 bases and J by 12 bases, with 15 bases between them. There are 12 residues in the CDR3. In germline, CDR1 is WNHNN, CDR2 SYGVQD (reference sequence). For the CDR3, the DNA is TGCGCCAGCAGCGATGACAGGAACGTGCAGTTCTTC. Amino acids: CASSDDRNVQFF.

J is TRBJ2-6 and V is TRBV5-6; D unresolved. This CDR3 contains 16 residues. Trimming cost V 4 bases and J 3 bases, with 14 bases left between them. Germline V CDR1 and CDR2: SGHDT, YYEEEE. CDR3 sequence reads: CASSPGRFLGANVLTF. CDR3 nucleotide sequence: TGTGCCAGCAGCCCCGGCCGGTTTCTTGGGGCCAACGTCCTGACTTTC. Based on the CDR3 plus reference TRBV5-6 and TRBJ2-6, the full variable domain is DAGVTQSPTHLIKTRGQQVTLRCSPKSGHDTVSWYQQALGQGPQFIFQYYEEEERQRGNFPDRFSGHQFPNYSSELNVNALLLGDSALYLCASSPGRFLGANVLTFGAGSRLTVL.

The chain employs TRBV9 and TRBJ1-5; D call uncertain. CDR3 length: 13 amino acids. Germline CDR1 SGDLS, CDR2 YYNGEE. Trimming cost V 2 bases and J 4 bases, with 7 bases left between them. The CDR3, as DNA: TGTGCCAGCAGCGTGGACGGAAATCAGCCCCAGCATTTT. Protein product: CASSVDGNQPQHF.

The chain employs TRBV30 and TRBJ1-2; TRBD1 agrees at 9 bases. The CDR3 covers 14 residues. Per germline, CDR1 GTSNPN and CDR2 SVGIG (reference sequence). Trimming at V came to 2 bases and at J to 5 bases, leaving 6 bases not matched to a gene. The DNA for the CDR3 is TGTGCCTGGAGTAGGGACAGGGTGAATTATGGCTACACCTTC. Encoded protein: CAWSRDRVNYGYTF.

The gene calls are TRBV9 and TRBJ2-2; D gene unclear. The ends were cut back, 0 bases at V and 7 bases at J, with 10 bases in the middle. The germline V gene has CDR1 SGDLS and CDR2 YYNGEE. This CDR3 is built from 14 residues. The CDR3 sequence: CASSVVGNLGELFF. In DNA, the CDR3 is TGTGCCAGCAGCGTAGTGGGGAACCTCGGGGAGCTGTTTTTT. Filled out from reference TRBV9 and TRBJ2-2, the complete variable domain reads DSGVTQTPKHLITATGQRVTLRCSPRSGDLSVYWYQQSLDQGLQFLIQYYNGEERAKGNILERFSAQQFPDLHSELNLSSLELGDSALYFCASSVVGNLGELFFGEGSRLTVL.

J is TRBJ1-1 and V is TRBV27; the match to TRBD1 covers 7 bases. Looked up from germline, CDR1 is MNHEY and CDR2 is SMNVEV (reference sequence). This CDR3 is 15 amino acids long. The V and J ends lost 2 bases and 6 bases, in that order; junction bases with no gene match: 9. The CDR3 reads CASSLSMEGASEAFF. Here the CDR3 DNA reads TGTGCCAGCAGTTTAAGTATGGAGGGGGCCTCTGAAGCTTTCTTT.

The gene calls are TRBV7-4 and TRBJ1-4, with 7 positions matching TRBD1. The germline V gene encodes CDR1 SGHVT and CDR2 SQSDAQ. The V and J ends lost 3 bases and 3 bases, in that order; junction bases with no gene match: 7. The CDR3 runs 16 residues. CDR3 loop: CASSFRTGTANEKLFF. Here the CDR3 DNA reads TGTGCCAGCAGCTTTCGGACCGGGACAGCTAATGAAAAACTGTTTTTT.

The chain carries TRBV10-2 and TRBJ2-4; no clear D gene. Germline CDR1 reads WSHSY; CDR2 reads SAAADI. This CDR3 spans 14 amino acids. V was pared by 7 bases and J by 5 bases, with 15 bases between. The CDR3 sequence is CASTRLDRENIQYF. The CDR3 nucleotides read TGCGCCAGCACCCGTTTGGATCGGGAAAACATTCAGTACTTC.

The chain combines TRBV6-1 with TRBJ1-2; tentative D call: TRBD1 (5 bases). V dropped 1 base and J dropped 3 bases, with 6 bases sitting between them. The CDR3 is made up of 13 amino acids. Germline CDR1 is MNHNS and CDR2 is SASEGT. The CDR3 loop is CASSEGRDYGYTF. CDR3 DNA sequence: TGTGCCAGCAGTGAAGGCAGGGACTATGGCTACACCTTC.

J is TRBJ2-7 and V is TRBV24-1; tentative D call: TRBD1 (5 bases). Germline V gives CDR1 KGHDR, CDR2 SFDVKD. There are 13 residues in the CDR3. The V and J ends lost 7 bases and 0 bases respectively, with 9 bases between them. DNA of the CDR3: TGTGCCACCAGAGACAGTTCCTCCTACGAGCAGTACTTC. It encodes CATRDSSSYEQYF.

The chain has TRBV3-1 (or the pseudogene TRBV3-2) and TRBJ2-5; D assignment may be TRBD1 or TRBD2 (6 bases each). The germline gives CDR1 LGHDT, CDR2 YNNKEL (reference sequence). CDR3 size: 14 residues. Trimming removed 5 bases from V and 9 bases from J, with 19 bases in between. The CDR3 reads CASSYRDTSRAQYF. In DNA, the CDR3 is TGTGCCAGCAGCTACCGGGACACTAGCAGGGCCCAGTACTTC.

This chain links TRBV10-3 with TRBJ1-2; weak D call: TRBD1 (5 bases). Germline V gene data show CDR1 as ENHRY and CDR2 as SYGVKD. The CDR3 runs 14 residues. V was pared by 7 bases and J by 1 base, with 13 bases between. CDR3 sequence: CAIKGQTFNYGYTF. The CDR3 DNA is TGTGCCATCAAGGGGCAAACCTTTAACTATGGCTACACCTTC.

This chain links TRBV19 with TRBJ1-3, with D possibly TRBD1 on 6 matching bases. Between the trimmed V and J ends, which lost 11 bases and 8 bases, there was a span of 31 bases. This CDR3 contains 17 residues. CDR1 LNHDA and CDR2 SQIVND come from the germline V gene (reference sequence). This CDR3 is CARVVRGGLRLEDTIYF. The CDR3 coding sequence is TGTGCCCGAGTAGTTAGGGGGGGATTGAGACTGGAGGACACCATATATTTT.

This clone was seen only once. This sequence joins TRBV11-2 and TRBJ2-2, with D perhaps TRBD1 (6 bases). Germline CDR1 reads SGHAT; CDR2 reads FQNNGV. Deletions cut 8 bases from V and 5 bases from J, with 18 bases between. The CDR3 has 15 amino acids. The CDR3 here is CASQRSQGRTGELFF. CDR3 DNA: TGTGCCAGCCAACGTTCACAGGGCCGGACCGGGGAGCTGTTTTTT.